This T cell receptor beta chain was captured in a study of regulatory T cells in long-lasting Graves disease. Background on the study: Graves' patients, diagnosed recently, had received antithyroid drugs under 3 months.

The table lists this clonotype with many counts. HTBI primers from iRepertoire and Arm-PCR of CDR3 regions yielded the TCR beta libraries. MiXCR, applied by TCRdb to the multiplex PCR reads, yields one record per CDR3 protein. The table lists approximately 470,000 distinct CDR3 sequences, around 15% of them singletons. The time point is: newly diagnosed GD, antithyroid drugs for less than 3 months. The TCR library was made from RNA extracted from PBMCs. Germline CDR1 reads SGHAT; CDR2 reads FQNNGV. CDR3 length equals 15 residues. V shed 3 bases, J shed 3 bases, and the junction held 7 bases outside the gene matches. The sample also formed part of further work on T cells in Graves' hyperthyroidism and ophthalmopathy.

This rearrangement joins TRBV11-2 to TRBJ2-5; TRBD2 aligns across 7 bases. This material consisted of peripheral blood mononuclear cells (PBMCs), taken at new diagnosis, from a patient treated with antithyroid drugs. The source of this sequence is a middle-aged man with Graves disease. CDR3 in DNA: TGTGCCAGCAGCTTGGGGGGGAGGGGAAAAGAGACCCAGTACTTC. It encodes CASSLGGRGKETQYF.